This T cell receptor beta chain was identified during a study of T cells in Graves' hyperthyroidism and ophthalmopathy. Study summary: Peripheral blood was collected at initial diagnosis, before any treatment.

The germline V gene has CDR1 MNHEY and CDR2 SMNVEV (reference sequence). V gave up 7 bases and J gave up 5 bases, with 9 bases separating them. The CDR3 totals 11 residues. Template material for amplifying TCR beta CDR3 regions consisted of RNA transcripts. First-round RT-PCR targeting the TCR CDR3 was performed with the HTBI primer set. MiXCR, applied by TCRdb to the multiplex PCR reads, yields one record per CDR3 protein. The sample includes about 620,000 distinct CDR3 sequences, 15% to 20% seen only once; the top ten take less than 4.5%. The J gene is TRBJ2-7, the V gene TRBV27; D may be TRBD1 (6 bases). Material: blood. This sequence originates from a woman aged 25 to 39 with Graves' hyperthyroidism. The CDR3 region has the DNA TGTGCCAGCACCAGGGGCAACGAGCAGTACTTC. Translation gives CASTRGNEQYF.